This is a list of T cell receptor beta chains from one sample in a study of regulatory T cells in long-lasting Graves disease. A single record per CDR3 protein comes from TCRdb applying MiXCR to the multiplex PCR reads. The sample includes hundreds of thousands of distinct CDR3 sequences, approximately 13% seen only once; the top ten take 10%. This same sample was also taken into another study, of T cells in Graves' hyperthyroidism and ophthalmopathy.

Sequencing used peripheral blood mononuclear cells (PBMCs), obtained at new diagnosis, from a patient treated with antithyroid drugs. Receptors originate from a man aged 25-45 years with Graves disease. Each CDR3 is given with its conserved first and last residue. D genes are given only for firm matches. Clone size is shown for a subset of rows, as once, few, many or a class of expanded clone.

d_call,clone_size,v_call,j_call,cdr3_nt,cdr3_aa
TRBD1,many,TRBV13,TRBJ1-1,TGTGCCAGCAGCATCAGACAGGGGGCCGCTGAAGCTTTCTTT,CASSIRQGAAEAFF
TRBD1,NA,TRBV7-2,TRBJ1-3,TGTGCCAGCAGCTGGGACAGGGGGCGCTCTGGAAACACCATATATTTT,CASSWDRGRSGNTIYF
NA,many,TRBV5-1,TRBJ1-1,TGCGCCAGCAGTAGGGACTTTTCCGTCGTGGCTGAAGCTTTCTTT,CASSRDFSVVAEAFF
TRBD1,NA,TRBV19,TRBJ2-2,TGTGCCAGTAGGGAACAGGGGGCGAGCACCGGGGAGCTGTTTTTT,CASREQGASTGELFF
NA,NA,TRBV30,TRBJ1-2,TGTGCCTGGAGCGTAGCCCCCGGGACTACGGGTGGCTACACCTTC,CAWSVAPGTTGGYTF
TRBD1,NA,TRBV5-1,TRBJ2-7,TGCGCCAGCAGCTTGGCCGGGGGACAGGGGTTTTTCTCCTACGAGCAGTACTTC,CASSLAGGQGFFSYEQYF
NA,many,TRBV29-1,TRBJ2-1,TGCAGCGTTGAAGATCTGAGCGAGGGGTATGAGCAGTTCTTC,CSVEDLSEGYEQFF
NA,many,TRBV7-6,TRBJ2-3,TGTGCCAGCAGCCCGTCACCCCCAACTAGCACAGATACGCAGTATTTT,CASSPSPPTSTDTQYF
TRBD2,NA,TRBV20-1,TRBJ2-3,TGCAGTGCTAGCCCCCTTGCTAGCGGACACACAGATACGCAGTATTTT,CSASPLASGHTDTQYF
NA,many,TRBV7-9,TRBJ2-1,TGTGCCAGCAGCTTAGGTGTCAGGGCCCCGTACAATGAGCAGTTCTTC,CASSLGVRAPYNEQFF
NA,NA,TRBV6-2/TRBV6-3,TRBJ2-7,TGTGCCACCCTTAGCCCAGGGGCAGGCGGCTACGAGCAGTACTTC,CATLSPGAGGYEQYF
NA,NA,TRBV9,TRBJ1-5,TGTGCCAGCAGCGTAGGGGAGGGGTCTGGCAATCAGCCCCAGCATTTT,CASSVGEGSGNQPQHF
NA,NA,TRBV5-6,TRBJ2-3,TGTGCCAGCAGCTCCGAAGAGGGCCCCACAGATACGCAGTATTTT,CASSSEEGPTDTQYF
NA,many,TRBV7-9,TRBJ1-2,TGTGCCAGCAGCTTAGCGGTTCTCGGATATGGCTACACCTTC,CASSLAVLGYGYTF
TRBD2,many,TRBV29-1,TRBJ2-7,TGCAGCGTTGCCGCGACTAGCGGGAGAAACGAGCAGTACTTC,CSVAATSGRNEQYF
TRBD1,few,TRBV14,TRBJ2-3,TGTGCCAGCAGCCTTAAGGACAGGGAGGCAGATACGCAGTATTTT,CASSLKDREADTQYF
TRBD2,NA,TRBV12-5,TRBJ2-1,TGTGCTAGTGGTTTGGTACCACCAGCGGGGGCCTACAATGAGCAGTTCTTC,CASGLVPPAGAYNEQFF
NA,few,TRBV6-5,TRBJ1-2,TGTGCCAGCAGTTACGCCCCCCACTATGGCTACACCTTC,CASSYAPHYGYTF